The clone carrying this TCR beta chain was picked up a small number of times. The antigen is undetermined. V lost 7 bases to trimming and J lost 5 bases, with 11 bases between them. CDR1 is MNHNY and CDR2 is SVGAGI in the germline V gene (reference sequence). The CDR3 runs to 12 residues. The record originates from a study of T cells after yellow fever vaccination. Study at large: Low-cell-number fractions were prepared with SMART-Seq v4 Ultra Low Input.

TCRdb re-derived calls from the 5' RACE reads in MiXCR, one entry per CDR3 protein. The sample yields some 300,000 distinct CDR3 sequences, around 9.3% seen once. Study conclusions and caveats: Bulk-population clonotypes that are abundant could appear as contaminants in FACS-sorted repertoires. Booster sampling recovered most clones from primary vaccination (approximately 97% CD4, approximately 88% CD8). The CD4 compartment and the CD8 compartment contained a small share of clonotypes in common.

This TCR came from a man younger than 30 who received the YFV17D yellow fever vaccine. The source was CD4+ T cells sorted from PBMCs, collected 5 days after the yellow fever booster vaccination. The chain recombines TRBV6-6 with TRBJ2-5, with D hard to call. The DNA for the CDR3 is TGTGCCAGCATCGGAAGGGATGAGACCCAGTACTTC. Protein product: CASIGRDETQYF.